The clone carrying this T cell receptor beta chain has only a few counts. The antigen is undetermined. The data originate from a study of shared clonotypes between healthy human individuals. Across the study: Each donor contributed plates that comprised three CD4 naive, three CD4 memory, two CD8 naive and one CD8 memory.

Findings and caveats of the study: Larger richness was generally estimated for naive than memory subsets. Clonotypes not shared had lower generation probabilities than those common to all four donors.

Everyone who donated was a Caucasian adult who lived in Nashville, Tennessee. TCRdb's table, derived via immunoSEQ multiplex PCR, lists solely in-frame clones and lacks some. Here the sample spans more than 150,000 clones, approximately 60% being singletons. Input material: memory CD4+ T cells sorted from blood. Subset defined: CD45RA-negative fraction. The sequence came from a man aged 25-40 years in good health.

The CDR3 region has the DNA TGTGCCAGCAGCAGCAGGGCTAGCAAGCCTTACAATGAGCAGTTCTTC. It yields the protein CASSSRASKPYNEQFF. The chain joins TRBV5-4 to TRBJ2-1, with D possibly being TRBD1 or TRBD2 (5 bases each). The CDR3 contains 16 residues. Per germline, CDR1 SGHNT and CDR2 YYREEE (reference sequence). V lost 4 bases to trimming and J lost 4 bases, with 18 bases between them.